Reported below is one TCR beta chain. No antigen is known for it. Every one of the donors was a Caucasian adult that lived in Nashville, Tennessee. This entry belongs to a study of shared clonotypes between healthy human individuals. Turning to the study itself: Per donor, CD8 memory used one plate, CD8 naive used two, CD4 memory used three and CD4 naive used three.

The study's findings and limits: The represented genetic and exposure-history diversity was limited by the small number of donors.

Several immunoSEQ plates received, in even portions, the genomic DNA of each subset. Clones were read by immunoSEQ multiplex PCR, and TCRdb kept only the in-frame ones, dropping some. Seen here are some 2,000,000 clones, 90% to 95% observed once, and the top ten hold 0.1% to 0.15%. The CDR3 spans 14 residues. Germline V gives CDR1 LNHNV, CDR2 YYDKDF (reference sequence). After removal of 5 bases from V and 13 bases from J, the junction contained 12 bases not matched to a gene. The chain couples TRBV15 to TRBJ2-1; 9 positions match TRBD2. This sequence was found in a man aged 18 to 30 in good health. Sequencing input: naive CD4+ T cells sorted from blood. Described subset: CD45RA+ positively selected. CDR3: CATSVDLAGRPQFF. CDR3 nucleotide sequence: TGTGCCACCAGCGTAGATCTAGCGGGGAGGCCCCAGTTCTTC.